The table lists the clone carrying this T cell receptor (beta chain) with a few counts. The antigen is unknown. Using its own MiXCR run on the reads, TCRdb lists one record per CDR3 protein. The sample has around 12,000 distinct CDR3 sequences, around 20% seen once; the top ten hold about 2%. The data originate from a study of liver allograft versus peripheral blood T cells. At the level of the study: Transplanted livers and recipients' peripheral blood had their T cell receptor repertoires compared. General study points: Intragraft T cell receptor repertoires of liver allografts were reportedly distinct from those in peripheral blood.

The clonotype originates from a human patient who had a liver transplant. Some T cells may be the graft donor's.

The CDR3 loop reads CASSFRGRGYTDTQYF. CDR3 bases: TGTGCCAGCAGTTTCAGGGGTAGAGGGTACACAGATACGCAGTATTTT. The rearrangement uses TRBV28 and TRBJ2-3; maybe TRBD1 (6 bases). The germline V gene encodes CDR1 MDHEN and CDR2 SYDVKM. The V end lost 3 bases, the J end lost 2 bases, and 15 bases lay between the germline ends. The CDR3 has 16 residues.